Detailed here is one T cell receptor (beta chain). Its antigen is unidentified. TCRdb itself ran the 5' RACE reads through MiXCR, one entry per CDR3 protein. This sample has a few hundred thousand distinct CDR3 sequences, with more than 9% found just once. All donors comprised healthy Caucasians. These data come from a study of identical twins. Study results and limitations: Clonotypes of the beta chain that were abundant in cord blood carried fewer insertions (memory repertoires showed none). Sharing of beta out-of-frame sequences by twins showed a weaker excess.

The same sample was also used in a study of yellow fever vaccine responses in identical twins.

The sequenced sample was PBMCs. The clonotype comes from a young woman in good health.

The DNA of the CDR3 is TGTGCCTCGGTGGCGCCAGGCTCGAGCTCCTACGAGCAGTACTTC. Its protein is CASVAPGSSSYEQYF. J is TRBJ2-7 and V is TRBV10-3; no definite D call. Trimming left V 11 bases short and J 0 bases short, with 20 bases between. The CDR3 consists of 15 residues. Germline assignment: CDR1 ENHRY and CDR2 SYGVKD.